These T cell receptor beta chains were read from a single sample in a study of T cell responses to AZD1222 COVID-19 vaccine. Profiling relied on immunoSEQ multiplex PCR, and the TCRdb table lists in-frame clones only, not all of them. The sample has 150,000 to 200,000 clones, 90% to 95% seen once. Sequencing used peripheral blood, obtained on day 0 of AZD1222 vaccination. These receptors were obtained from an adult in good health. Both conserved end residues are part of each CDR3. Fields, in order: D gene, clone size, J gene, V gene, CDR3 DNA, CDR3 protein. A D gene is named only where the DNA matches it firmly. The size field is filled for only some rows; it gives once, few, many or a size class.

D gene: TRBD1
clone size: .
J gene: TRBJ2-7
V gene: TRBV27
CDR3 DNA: TGTGCCAGCGCGCCGAGTGACAGGGGGCGGTACGAGCAGTACTTC
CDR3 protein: CASAPSDRGRYEQYF

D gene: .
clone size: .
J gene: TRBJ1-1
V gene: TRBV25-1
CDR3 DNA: TGTGCCAGCAGTGAATATAGGACGGGAAAGCGGGACACTGAAGCTTTCTTT
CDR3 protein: CASSEYRTGKRDTEAFF

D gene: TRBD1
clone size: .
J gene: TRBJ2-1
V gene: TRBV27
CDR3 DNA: TGTGCCAGCAGTTTCGGGTCGGCTGTGACAGGGCTGTACAATGAGCAGTTCTTC
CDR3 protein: CASSFGSAVTGLYNEQFF

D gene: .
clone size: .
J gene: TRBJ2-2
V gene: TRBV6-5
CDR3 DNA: TGTGCCAGCAGTTACCCTGGGACCGGGGAGCTGTTTTTT
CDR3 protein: CASSYPGTGELFF

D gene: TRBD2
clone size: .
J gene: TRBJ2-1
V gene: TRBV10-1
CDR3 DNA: TGCGCCAGCAGTGAGTATCTAGCGGGAGGCCACAATGAGCAGTTCTTC
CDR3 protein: CASSEYLAGGHNEQFF

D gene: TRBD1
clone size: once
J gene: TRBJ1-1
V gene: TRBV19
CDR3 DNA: TGTGCCAGTAGTATACTCCGTAACTTTCAGGGGGCTCGGAACACTGAAGCTTTCTTT
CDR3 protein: CASSILRNFQGARNTEAFF

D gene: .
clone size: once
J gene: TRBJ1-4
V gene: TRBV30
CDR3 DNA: TGTGCCTGTGAACCTTTGTCCTCCTCCCGGCGCAGCCGTTTCGATGAAAAACTGTTTTTT
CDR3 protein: CACEPLSSSRRSRFDEKLFF

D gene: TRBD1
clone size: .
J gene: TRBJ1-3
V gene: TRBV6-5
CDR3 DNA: TGTGCCAGCAGTTATCTGCAGGGGGCTGGAAACACCATATATTTT
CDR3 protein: CASSYLQGAGNTIYF

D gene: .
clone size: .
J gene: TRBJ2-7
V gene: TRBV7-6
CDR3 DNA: TGTGCCAGCAGCCCCGACATACCGAGCTCCTACGAGCAGTACTTC
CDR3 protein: CASSPDIPSSYEQYF

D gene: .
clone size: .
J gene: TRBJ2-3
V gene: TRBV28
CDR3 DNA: TGTGCCAGCAGTGGGGAGTGGGGAGCTATTAGCACAGATACGCAGTATTTT
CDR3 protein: CASSGEWGAISTDTQYF

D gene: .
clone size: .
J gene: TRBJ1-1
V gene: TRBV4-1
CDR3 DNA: TGCGCCAGCAGCCGAAACTTTGGGGCGGGTTACTCTGCTGAAGCTTTCTTT
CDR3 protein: CASSRNFGAGYSAEAFF

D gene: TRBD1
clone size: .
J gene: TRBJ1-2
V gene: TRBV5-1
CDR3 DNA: TGCGCCAGCAGCCCTACCCCGGGACAGGGAGCGAACTATGGCTACACCTTC
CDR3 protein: CASSPTPGQGANYGYTF

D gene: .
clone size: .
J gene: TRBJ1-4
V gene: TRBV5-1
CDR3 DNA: TGCGCCAGCAGCTTGGAAGGGTACGGAAAACTGTTTTTT
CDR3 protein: CASSLEGYGKLFF

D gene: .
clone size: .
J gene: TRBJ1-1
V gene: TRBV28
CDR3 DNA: TGTGCCAGCAGCTTTCAGGAGAACACTGAAGCTTTCTTT
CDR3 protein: CASSFQENTEAFF

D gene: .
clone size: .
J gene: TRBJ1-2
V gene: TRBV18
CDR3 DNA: TGTGCCAGCACAGATTATCGTGGGGAGGCGGATGGCTACACCTTC
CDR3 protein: CASTDYRGEADGYTF

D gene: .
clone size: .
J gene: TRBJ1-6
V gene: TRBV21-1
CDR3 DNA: TGTGCCAGCAGCAAATTTGACGGGAAGCCTAATTCACCCCTCCACTTT
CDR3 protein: CASSKFDGKPNSPLHF

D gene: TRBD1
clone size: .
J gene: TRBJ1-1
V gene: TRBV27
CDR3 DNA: TGTGCCAGCAGTTTACCGGGACAGGGTGAAGGGGAAGCTTTCTTT
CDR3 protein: CASSLPGQGEGEAFF

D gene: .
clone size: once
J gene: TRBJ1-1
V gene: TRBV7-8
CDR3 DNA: TGTGCCAGCAGCTTCCCCGTAGGGCGCGTGAACACTGAAGCTTTCTTT
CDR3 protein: CASSFPVGRVNTEAFF

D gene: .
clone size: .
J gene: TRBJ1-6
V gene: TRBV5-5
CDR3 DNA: TGTGCCAGCAGCTTAAGACAGCTGGCTAATAATTCACCCCTCCACTTT
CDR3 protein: CASSLRQLANNSPLHF

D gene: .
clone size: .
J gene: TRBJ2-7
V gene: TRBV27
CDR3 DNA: TGTGCCAGCAGCACAGGGAGCTACGAGCAGTACTTC
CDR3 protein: CASSTGSYEQYF

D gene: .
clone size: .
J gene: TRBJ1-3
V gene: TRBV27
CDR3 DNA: TGTGCCAGCAGTTACAAGTGGACTGGAAACACCATATATTTT
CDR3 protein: CASSYKWTGNTIYF

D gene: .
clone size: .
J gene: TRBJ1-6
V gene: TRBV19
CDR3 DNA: TGTGCCAGTACCATTGGGAATTCACCCCTCCACTTT
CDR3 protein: CASTIGNSPLHF

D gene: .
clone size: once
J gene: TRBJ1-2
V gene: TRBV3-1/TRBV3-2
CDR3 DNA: TGTGCCAGCAGCCAATACAGGGACGGCTACACCTTC
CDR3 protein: CASSQYRDGYTF

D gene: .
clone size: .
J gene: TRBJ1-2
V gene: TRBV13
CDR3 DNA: TGTGCCAGCACTCGCGGACGGGGGGCAACGTCCTATGGCTACACCTTC
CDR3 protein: CASTRGRGATSYGYTF

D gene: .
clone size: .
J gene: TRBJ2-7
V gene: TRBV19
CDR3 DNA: TGTGCCAGTAGTATAGCGGAAGGGAGTGGGTACGAGCAGTACTTC
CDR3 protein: CASSIAEGSGYEQYF

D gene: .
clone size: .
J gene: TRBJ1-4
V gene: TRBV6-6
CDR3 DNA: TGTGCCAGCAGTTCCACTCCGGGGCAAAATGAAAAACTGTTTTTT
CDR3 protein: CASSSTPGQNEKLFF

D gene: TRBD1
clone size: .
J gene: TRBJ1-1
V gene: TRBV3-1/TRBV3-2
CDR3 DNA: TGTGCCAGCAGCCCCGACAGGGCCACTGAAGCTTTCTTT
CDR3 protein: CASSPDRATEAFF

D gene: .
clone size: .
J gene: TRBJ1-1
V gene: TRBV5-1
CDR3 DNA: TGCGCCAGCAGCTCTCAGGGGAACACTGAAGCTTTCTTT
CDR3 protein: CASSSQGNTEAFF

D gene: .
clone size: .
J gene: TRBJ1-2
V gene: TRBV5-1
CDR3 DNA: TGCGCCAGCAGCTACCGCGGGGGTGGCGGCTACACCTTC
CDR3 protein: CASSYRGGGGYTF

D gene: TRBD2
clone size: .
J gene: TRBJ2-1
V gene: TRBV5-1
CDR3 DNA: TGCGCCAGCAGCTGGACACTAGCGGGCATCAATGAGCAGTTCTTC
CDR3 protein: CASSWTLAGINEQFF

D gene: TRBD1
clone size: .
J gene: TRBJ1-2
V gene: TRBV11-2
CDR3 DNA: TGTGCCAGCAGCTTAGAAAGAAGTACAGGGGCTGGGGGTACCTTC
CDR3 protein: CASSLERSTGAGGTF

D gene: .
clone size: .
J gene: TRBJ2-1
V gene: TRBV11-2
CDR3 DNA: TGTGCCAGCAGCTTAGAGATAGCCCCCTACAATGAGCAGTTCTTC
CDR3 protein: CASSLEIAPYNEQFF

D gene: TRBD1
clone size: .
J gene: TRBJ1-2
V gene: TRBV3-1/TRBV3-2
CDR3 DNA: TGTGCCAGCAGCCGGGGACAGGTTTATGGCTACACCTTC
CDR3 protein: CASSRGQVYGYTF

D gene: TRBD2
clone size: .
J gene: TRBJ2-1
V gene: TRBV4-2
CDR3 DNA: TGTGCCAGCAGCCGAGGTAGCGGCGGGGGGGCTAATGAGCAGTTCTTC
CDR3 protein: CASSRGSGGGANEQFF

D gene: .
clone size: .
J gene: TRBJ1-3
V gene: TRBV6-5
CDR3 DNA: TGTGCCAGCAGAGAGGTAACCTCTGGAAACACCATATATTTT
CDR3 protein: CASREVTSGNTIYF

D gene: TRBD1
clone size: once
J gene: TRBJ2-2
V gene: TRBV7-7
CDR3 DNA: TGTGCCAGCAGCTTTTCCACAGGGGACACCGGGGAGCTGTTTTTT
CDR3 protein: CASSFSTGDTGELFF

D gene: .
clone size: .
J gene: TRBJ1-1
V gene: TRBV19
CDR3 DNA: TGTGCCAGCCCGTTCGGAGGCGAAGCTTTCTTT
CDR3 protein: CASPFGGEAFF

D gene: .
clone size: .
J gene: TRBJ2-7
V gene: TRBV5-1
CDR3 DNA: TGCGCCAGCAGCTTGGGGTGGAGCTCCTACGAGCAGTACTTC
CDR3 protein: CASSLGWSSYEQYF

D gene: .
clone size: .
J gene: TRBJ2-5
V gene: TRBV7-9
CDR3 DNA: TGTGCCAGCAGCCTACGGAACCAAGAGACCCAGTACTTC
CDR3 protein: CASSLRNQETQYF

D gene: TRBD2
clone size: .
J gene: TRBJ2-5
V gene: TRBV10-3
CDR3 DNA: TGTGCCATCAGTGGCGATAGCGGGACCGCCCGACAAGAGACCCAGTACTTC
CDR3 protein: CAISGDSGTARQETQYF

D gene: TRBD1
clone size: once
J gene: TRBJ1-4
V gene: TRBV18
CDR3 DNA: TGTGCCAGCTCACCTTCCGGGACAGGGGTTGAAAAACTGTTTTTT
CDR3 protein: CASSPSGTGVEKLFF

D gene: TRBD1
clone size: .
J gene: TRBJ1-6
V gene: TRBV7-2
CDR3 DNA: TGTGCCAGCAGCTCCGCCGGGACAGCGAGCTCCTATAATTCACCCCTCCACTTT
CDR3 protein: CASSSAGTASSYNSPLHF

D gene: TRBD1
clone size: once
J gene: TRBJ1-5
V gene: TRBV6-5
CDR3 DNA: TGTGCCAGCAGGGTCCAGGGGGATCAGCCCCAGCATTTT
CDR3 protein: CASRVQGDQPQHF

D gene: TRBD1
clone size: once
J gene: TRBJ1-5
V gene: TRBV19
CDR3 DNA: TGTGCCAGTAGTAAAGGAAGGTCAGGGGGATCCAATCAGCCCCAGCATTTT
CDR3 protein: CASSKGRSGGSNQPQHF

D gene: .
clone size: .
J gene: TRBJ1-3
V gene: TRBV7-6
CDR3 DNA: TGTGCCAGCAGCTTAGCCGTCTCTGGAAACACCATATATTTT
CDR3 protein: CASSLAVSGNTIYF

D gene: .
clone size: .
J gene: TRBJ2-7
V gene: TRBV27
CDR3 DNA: TGTGCCAGCAGTCCCGGGACAAATACCTACGAGCAGTACTTC
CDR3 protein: CASSPGTNTYEQYF

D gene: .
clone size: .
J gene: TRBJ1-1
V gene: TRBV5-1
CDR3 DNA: TGCGCCAGCAGTTCGCAGACGAACACTGAAGCTTTCTTT
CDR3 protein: CASSSQTNTEAFF

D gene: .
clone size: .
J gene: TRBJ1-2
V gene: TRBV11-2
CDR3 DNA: TGTGCCAGCAGCTTAGAGTCGCAGGTTAACTATGGCTACACCTTC
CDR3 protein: CASSLESQVNYGYTF

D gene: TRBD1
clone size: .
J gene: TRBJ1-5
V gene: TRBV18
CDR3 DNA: TGTGCCAGCTCACCAGACAGGGGGCGTCAGCCCCAGCATTTT
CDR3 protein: CASSPDRGRQPQHF

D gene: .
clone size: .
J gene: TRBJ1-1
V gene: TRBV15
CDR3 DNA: TGTGCCACCAGCAGAGAGTGGAGATGGTTTGAAGCTTTCTTT
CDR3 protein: CATSREWRWFEAFF